The 18 T cell receptor beta chains given below trace back to one sample, sequenced in a study of radiation and T cells in renal cell carcinoma. Produced via immunoSEQ multiplex PCR; TCRdb's table is partial and in-frame only. The data show about 130,000 clones, approximately 91% seen once. Indicated time point: baseline pretreatment blood. Treatment: 15 Gy SBRT to primary tumor, nephrectomy 4 weeks later. The sequences come from blood, collected from a patient whose treatment included radiotherapy and nephrectomy. These receptor sequences come from a woman aged 50 to 60 with renal cell carcinoma.

This clone came up once. The V call is TRBV5-6, the J call TRBJ1-4, with 7 bases fitting TRBD1. Per germline, CDR1 SGHDT and CDR2 YYEEEE. CDR3 length: 14 amino acids. J lost 7 bases, V lost 6 bases, and 9 bases had no gene match. This CDR3 is CASTLRGGGEKLFF. Here the CDR3 DNA reads TGTGCCAGCACCCTCAGGGGGGGCGGTGAAAAACTGTTTTTT.

The V call is TRBV7-2, the J call TRBJ2-7, with 9 bases that match TRBD2. Germline V gene data show CDR1 as SGHTA and CDR2 as FQGNSA. The CDR3 totals 14 residues. Trimming cost V 8 bases and J 4 bases; bases outside gene matches: 9. The CDR3 loop is CASGRAGGTYEQYF. CDR3 DNA: TGTGCCAGCGGGAGAGCGGGGGGTACTTACGAGCAGTACTTC.

The J gene is TRBJ1-6, the V gene TRBV6-1; D gene uncertain. The CDR3 contains 14 residues. CDR1 is MNHNS, CDR2 SASEGT, per germline. The V end lost 4 bases, the J end lost 10 bases, and 14 bases lay between the germline ends. The CDR3 DNA reads as TGTGCCAGCAGTGTGGAGAGGGCCCAGTCACCCCTCCACTTT. Protein: CASSVERAQSPLHF.

The V and J genes are TRBV6-6 and TRBJ1-5; D is unclear. The CDR3 extends over 12 amino acids. Trimming took 2 bases from V and 5 from J, leaving 4 bases between them. Per germline, CDR1 MNHNY and CDR2 SVGAGI (reference sequence). CDR3 nucleotide sequence: TGTGCCAGCAGTTACACGGATCAGCCCCAGCATTTT. It translates to CASSYTDQPQHF.

A remark on this clone: Germline and junction disagree at one end, which may indicate a read error. The chain has TRBV7-7 and TRBJ2-3; D remains ambiguous. This CDR3 spans 14 amino acids. Germline CDR1 reads SSHAT; CDR2 reads FNYEAQ (reference sequence). The CDR3 nucleotides read TGTGCTAGCAGCTTTCGGGTAGCTGGAGATACGCAGTATTTT. Translation: CASSFRVAGDTQYF.

This clone was detected once. The chain recombines TRBV7-2 with TRBJ2-7; TRBD1 matches 7 bases. This CDR3 region has 14 residues. V gave up 2 bases and J gave up 2 bases; unmatched junction bases: 3. Germline CDR1 SGHTA, CDR2 FQGNSA. The CDR3 sequence is CASSLQGQPYEQYF. For the CDR3, the DNA is TGTGCCAGCAGCTTACAGGGACAGCCCTACGAGCAGTACTTC.

This chain links TRBV28 with TRBJ2-7; 11 nucleotides agree with TRBD2. The CDR3 runs to 13 residues. Germline V CDR1 and CDR2: MDHEN, SYDVKM. V dropped 9 bases and J dropped 3; count of bases not matched to a gene: 4. CDR3 DNA: TGTGCCAGTACTAGCGGGGGAGGCTACGAGCAGTACTTC. Amino acid sequence: CASTSGGGYEQYF.

The chain joins TRBV2 to TRBJ2-1; 11 nucleotides line up with TRBD2. The CDR3 extends over 15 amino acids. V shed 6 bases and J 4 bases; nucleotides not matched to a gene: 5. The germline CDR1 and CDR2 sequences are SNHLY and FYNNEI. The DNA for the CDR3 is TGTGCCAGCAGCCCAACTAGCGGGGGATACAATGAGCAGTTCTTC. This gives the protein CASSPTSGGYNEQFF.

This chain connects TRBV27 to TRBJ2-7; 10 nucleotides line up with TRBD1. The germline V gene encodes CDR1 MNHEY and CDR2 SMNVEV (reference sequence). Trimming cost V 8 bases and J 7 bases; bases outside gene matches: 11. The CDR3 covers 14 residues. The CDR3 nucleotides read TGTGCCAGCCGTCGACAGGGGGCTCCCGGGGAGCAGTACTTC. It specifies CASRRQGAPGEQYF.

The J gene is TRBJ1-2, the V gene TRBV5-1; D not resolved. The CDR3 spans 15 residues. Trimming removed 5 bases from V and 8 bases from J, with 22 bases in between. The germline V gene encodes CDR1 SGHRS and CDR2 YFSETQ. The DNA for the CDR3 is TGCGCCAGCAGTCCGAACGGAGGTCGAGGGAGCGGCTACACCTTC. Translating gives CASSPNGGRGSGYTF.

V usage is TRBV6-6 and J usage is TRBJ1-1; D remains ambiguous. The CDR3 extends over 10 amino acids. Germline CDR1 and CDR2: MNHNY and SVGAGI (reference sequence). Trimming removed 5 bases at V and 7 bases at J, with 5 bases between. The CDR3 sequence is CASSVREAFF. The CDR3 DNA is TGTGCCAGCAGTGTCCGTGAAGCTTTCTTT.

The chain recombines TRBV6-1 with TRBJ1-1; a possible D gene is TRBD1 (5 bases). Germline values: CDR1 MNHNS, CDR2 SASEGT. This CDR3 is 14 amino acids long. Trimming removed 6 bases at V and 0 bases at J, with 11 bases between. CDR3 bases: TGTGCCAGCAGGGGGCGCCTTATGAACACTGAAGCTTTCTTT. Residues: CASRGRLMNTEAFF.

This clone has just a few counts. The chain joins TRBV29-1 to TRBJ1-1, with D possibly matching TRBD1 (5 bases). CDR3 length equals 15 residues. In germline, CDR1 is SQVTM, CDR2 ANQGSEA. V was shortened by 6 bases and J by 2 bases, with 19 bases between the two germline ends. For the CDR3, the DNA is TGCAGCGTATCCGGGACGGTTACTACTAACACTGAAGCTTTCTTT. Its translation: CSVSGTVTTNTEAFF.

This clone was detected a few times. The chain uses TRBV4-1 and TRBJ1-1, with D perhaps TRBD1 (5 bases). Trimming shortened V by 5 bases and J by 4 bases, and 17 bases separated the two germline ends. Germline CDR1 and CDR2: MGHRA and YSYEKL. The CDR3 totals 15 residues. CDR3 amino acids: CASSSGRVRGTEAFF. DNA for the CDR3: TGCGCCAGCAGCTCTGGCAGGGTGAGGGGCACTGAAGCTTTCTTT.

This rearrangement joins TRBV5-4 to TRBJ1-1; D call uncertain. The CDR3 extends over 14 amino acids. Per germline, CDR1 SGHNT and CDR2 YYREEE (reference sequence). Trimming shortened V by 2 bases and J by 1 base, and 9 bases separated the two germline ends. CDR3 amino acids: CASSLPTANTEAFF. CDR3 nucleotides: TGTGCCAGCAGCTTACCTACAGCGAACACTGAAGCTTTCTTT.

This chain connects TRBV6-5 to TRBJ2-1; maybe TRBD1 (5 bases). V was trimmed by 1 base and J by 8 bases, leaving 15 bases between them. The CDR3 consists of 15 residues. Germline CDR1 reads MNHEY; CDR2 reads SVGAGI. The chain's CDR3 is CASSYWQGSSDEQFF. The DNA for the CDR3 is TGTGCCAGCAGTTACTGGCAGGGAAGTTCCGATGAGCAGTTCTTC.

The chain uses TRBV11-2 and TRBJ2-7; D is uncertain. V gave up 1 base and J gave up 2 bases, with 12 bases separating them. This CDR3 region has 15 residues. Germline V gene lookup returns CDR1 SGHAT and CDR2 FQNNGV. The CDR3 region has the DNA TGTGCCAGCAGCTTAGGGGTCCTGGCCGCCTACGAGCAGTACTTC. Amino acid sequence: CASSLGVLAAYEQYF.

This chain's CDR3 is CASSPPWAPEADTQYF. The DNA for the CDR3 is TGTGCCAGCAGCCCCCCGTGGGCGCCGGAGGCAGATACGCAGTATTTT. The V gene is TRBV7-2, the J gene TRBJ2-3; the D gene is possibly TRBD2 (5 bases). CDR1 and CDR2 (germline): SGHTA, FQGNSA. The CDR3 is 16 amino acids. V dropped 5 bases and J dropped 4 bases, with 19 bases sitting between them.